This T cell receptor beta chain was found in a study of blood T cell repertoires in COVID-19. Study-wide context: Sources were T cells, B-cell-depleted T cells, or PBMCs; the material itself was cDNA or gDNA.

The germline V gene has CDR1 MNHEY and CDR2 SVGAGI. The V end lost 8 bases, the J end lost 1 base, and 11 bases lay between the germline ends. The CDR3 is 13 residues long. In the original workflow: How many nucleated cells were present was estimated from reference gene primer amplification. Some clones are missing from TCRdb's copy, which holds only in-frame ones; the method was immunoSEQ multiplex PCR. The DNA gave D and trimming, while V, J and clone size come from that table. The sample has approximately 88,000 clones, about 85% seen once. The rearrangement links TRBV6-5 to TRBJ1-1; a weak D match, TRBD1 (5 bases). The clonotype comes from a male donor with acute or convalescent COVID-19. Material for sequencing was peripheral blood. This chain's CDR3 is CASEPGQNTEAFF. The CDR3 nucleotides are TGTGCCAGCGAGCCCGGACAGAACACTGAAGCTTTCTTT.